Listed below are T cell receptor beta chains from one sample, sequenced in a study of T-cell memory formation after mild COVID-19. Via MiXCR, TCRdb re-called the 5' RACE reads, giving one row per CDR3 protein. Here the sample spans a few hundred thousand distinct CDR3 sequences, around 20% being singletons. Sequencing was carried out using PBMCs or a T cell subset sorted from them (not recorded which). These TCRs come from an adult woman who had mild COVID-19 (a few samples of this study predate the infection). Cell type and time point are not known. CDR3s include the opening cysteine and the closing phenylalanine or tryptophan. The D gene is left open where the match is weak. Clone size is stated in some rows and not others, as once, few, many or a class when expanded.

-,TRBJ2-1,TRBV24-1,few,16,TGTGCCACCAGTGCCTTGGGGCAACCCTCCTACAATGAGCAGTTCTTC,CATSALGQPSYNEQFF
-,TRBJ2-7,TRBV6-1,-,14,TGTGCCAGCAGTGACAGGGGGGGCTCCTACGAGCAGTACTTC,CASSDRGGSYEQYF
-,TRBJ1-1,TRBV5-1,few,13,TGCGCCAGCAAGCCTACAGGGAACACTGAAGCTTTCTTT,CASKPTGNTEAFF
-,TRBJ2-5,TRBV5-5,many,15,TGTGCCAGCAGCCCAGTCCACGCGGGGAAAGAGACCCAGTACTTC,CASSPVHAGKETQYF
-,TRBJ2-7,TRBV9,-,14,TGTGCCAGCAGCGCGGGGGCGACACTCTACGAGCAGTACTTC,CASSAGATLYEQYF
TRBD2,TRBJ2-3,TRBV20-1,-,16,TGCAGTGCTACAAGTAGCGGGGGGGCCTGGTCAGATACGCAGTATTTT,CSATSSGGAWSDTQYF
TRBD1,TRBJ1-3,TRBV18,-,17,TGTGCCAGCTCATCACCGGGACAGGCGTCCTCTGGAAACACCATATATTTT,CASSSPGQASSGNTIYF
TRBD1,TRBJ2-7,TRBV19,few,15,TGTGCCAGTAGTGGCCGGGACAGGGGGCGATACGAGCAGTACTTC,CASSGRDRGRYEQYF
TRBD2,TRBJ2-7,TRBV27,-,13,TGTGCCACCTCGAGGGGAGGGCACTACGAGCAGTACTTC,CATSRGGHYEQYF
-,TRBJ2-7,TRBV29-1,-,15,TGCAGCGTTGCAGAACCCGGGACACGGAGCTACGAGCAGTACTTC,CSVAEPGTRSYEQYF
TRBD2,TRBJ2-1,TRBV20-1,-,14,TGCAGTGCCCAACTAGCGGGAGGGAGTTATGAGCAGTTCTTC,CSAQLAGGSYEQFF
-,TRBJ1-6,TRBV19,-,15,TGTGCCAGTAGTCCCTTCCGATCGGGGCTCTCACCCCTCCACTTT,CASSPFRSGLSPLHF
-,TRBJ1-1,TRBV15,few,14,TGTGCCACCAGCAGAAGGGGGGGGAACACTGAAGCTTTCTTT,CATSRRGGNTEAFF
-,TRBJ2-7,TRBV27,-,16,TGTGCCAGCAGTTTATCGATACCCCCACTGGCCTACGAGCAGTACTTC,CASSLSIPPLAYEQYF
TRBD1,TRBJ2-5,TRBV29-1,few,20,TGCAGCGTTGAATCCGACCCTATGTTCTCCGAAAGGGGGCTCGGGGAGACCCAGTACTTC,CSVESDPMFSERGLGETQYF
TRBD2,TRBJ2-3,TRBV6-5,few,15,TGTGCCAGCAGTAAGGCTAGCGGGGGGGCAGATACGCAGTATTTT,CASSKASGGADTQYF
-,TRBJ2-3,TRBV5-6,few,12,TGTGCCAGCGAAGTAAGCACAGATACGCAGTATTTT,CASEVSTDTQYF
TRBD1,TRBJ2-3,TRBV6-6,few,14,TGTGCCAGCAGCACGGGACAGTCGACAGATACGCAGTATTTT,CASSTGQSTDTQYF
-,TRBJ1-6,TRBV6-5,few,19,TGTGCCAGCAGTTACACGTGGGGCGGATGGGGTTCCTATAATTCACCCCTCCACTTT,CASSYTWGGWGSYNSPLHF
-,TRBJ2-7,TRBV3-1,-,14,TGTGCCAGCAGCCACTTGGAGGGGAGTTACGAGCAGTACTTC,CASSHLEGSYEQYF
-,TRBJ1-1,TRBV14,few,11,TGTGCCAGCAGCCAAGAGACTGAAGCTTTCTTT,CASSQETEAFF
-,TRBJ2-3,TRBV3-1,-,12,TGTGCCAGCAGCCAAGAACCGGGGACGCAGTATTTT,CASSQEPGTQYF
-,TRBJ2-5,TRBV12-3/TRBV12-4,-,15,TGTGCCAGCAGTGTCCACAGGGGGGGGATGGAGACCCAGTACTTC,CASSVHRGGMETQYF
-,TRBJ2-5,TRBV20-1,-,13,TGCAGTGCTACCCGGACAGCCAAGGAGACCCAGTACTTC,CSATRTAKETQYF
TRBD1,TRBJ2-7,TRBV24-1,few,14,TGTGCCACCAGTGATCGACAGGGTCCCTACGAGCAGTACTTC,CATSDRQGPYEQYF
-,TRBJ1-1,TRBV7-6,-,14,TGTGCCAGCAGCCCGAGGGGGAAAGGGACTGAAGCTTTCTTT,CASSPRGKGTEAFF
-,TRBJ2-7,TRBV25-1,few,11,TGTGCCAGCAGTGAATATGACGAGCAGTACTTC,CASSEYDEQYF
-,TRBJ2-5,TRBV10-3,-,15,TGTGCCATCAGTGGGATTTCGGGGGTACAAGAGACCCAGTACTTC,CAISGISGVQETQYF
TRBD2,TRBJ2-3,TRBV24-1,few,16,TGTGCCACCAGTGATTTGGGGGGGGAGTCCACAGATACGCAGTATTTT,CATSDLGGESTDTQYF
-,TRBJ2-5,TRBV6-5,-,14,TGTGCCAGCAGCTCCCGAGGGACTCCAGAGACCCAGTACTTC,CASSSRGTPETQYF
-,TRBJ1-2,TRBV6-5,-,14,TGTGCCAGCAGTTACGGACCCGTCGTGGATGGCTACACCTTC,CASSYGPVVDGYTF
-,TRBJ2-1,TRBV5-1,few,16,TGCGCCAGCAGCTTGGAGGGACCCCGAGCCTACAATGAGCAGTTCTTC,CASSLEGPRAYNEQFF
TRBD1,TRBJ2-7,TRBV27,few,14,TGTGCCAGCAGTTGGGACAGGCTAGCCTCCGAGCAGTACTTC,CASSWDRLASEQYF
-,TRBJ1-1,TRBV5-5,-,19,TGTGCCAGCAGCTCCCTTCCAACTCCCGTGACAGCTCTCGGCACTGAAGCTTTCTTT,CASSSLPTPVTALGTEAFF
TRBD2,TRBJ2-3,TRBV7-2,few,17,TGTGCCAGCAGCTTTTCAGGACTAGCGGGATATGCAGATACGCAGTATTTT,CASSFSGLAGYADTQYF
-,TRBJ2-7,TRBV18,many,14,TGTGCCAGCTCACAGGACCAGGGAGCCTACGAGCAGTACTTC,CASSQDQGAYEQYF
-,TRBJ2-2,TRBV5-1,-,14,TGCGCCAGCAGCCCCGGGGTTGGCACCGGGGAGCTGTTTTTT,CASSPGVGTGELFF
-,TRBJ1-1,TRBV14,once,15,TGTGCCAGCAGCCGAACTCAGGGGTATGGGACTGAAGCTTTCTTT,CASSRTQGYGTEAFF
TRBD2,TRBJ2-4,TRBV5-1,few,17,TGCGCCAGCAGCTTGTGGGGGGGTCCTGAAGCCAAAAACATTCAGTACTTC,CASSLWGGPEAKNIQYF